A selection of T cell receptor beta chains follows, all from one sample in a study of T cell responses to AZD1222 COVID-19 vaccine. Libraries were prepared by immunoSEQ multiplex PCR; TCRdb keeps only in-frame clonotypes and omits some of them. Of over 150,000 clones listed, 90% were seen once; the top ten hold 1.5%. The sample was peripheral blood, taken on day 0 of AZD1222 vaccination. The receptors here all came from an adult in good health. Both conserved end residues are part of each CDR3. The D gene is left open where the match is weak.

j_call: TRBJ1-4
v_call: TRBV6-6
d_call: TRBD1
cdr3_nt: TGTGCCAGCAGTCGCGGACAGGGGGCACCTAATGAAAAACTGTTTTTT
cdr3_aa: CASSRGQGAPNEKLFF

j_call: TRBJ1-3
v_call: TRBV14
d_call: NA
cdr3_nt: TGTGCCAGCAGCCAAATGGGTCCGAGCTCTGGAAACACCATATATTTT
cdr3_aa: CASSQMGPSSGNTIYF

j_call: TRBJ1-5
v_call: TRBV21-1
d_call: NA
cdr3_nt: TGTGCCAGCAGCAAGAATGCGAATCAGCCCCAGCATTTT
cdr3_aa: CASSKNANQPQHF

j_call: TRBJ1-2
v_call: TRBV9
d_call: NA
cdr3_nt: TGTGCCAGCAGCGTAGACACCGCGGAAAACCTCTATGGCTACACCTTC
cdr3_aa: CASSVDTAENLYGYTF

j_call: TRBJ1-1
v_call: TRBV14
d_call: NA
cdr3_nt: TGTGCCAGCAGCCAAGGGCAAGGAGGCACTGAAGCTTTCTTT
cdr3_aa: CASSQGQGGTEAFF

j_call: TRBJ2-2
v_call: TRBV5-4
d_call: NA
cdr3_nt: TGTGCCAGCAGCCATCAAGTGAACACCGGGGAGCTGTTTTTT
cdr3_aa: CASSHQVNTGELFF

j_call: TRBJ1-2
v_call: TRBV29-1
d_call: NA
cdr3_nt: TGCAGCGCATCCCCAGGGTTAGCAAACTATGGCTACACCTTC
cdr3_aa: CSASPGLANYGYTF

j_call: TRBJ2-1
v_call: TRBV7-2
d_call: TRBD2
cdr3_nt: TGTGCCAGCAGCCCTACCCGACTAGCGGGGGGGAATGAGCAGTTCTTC
cdr3_aa: CASSPTRLAGGNEQFF

j_call: TRBJ1-1
v_call: TRBV9
d_call: NA
cdr3_nt: TGTGCCAGCAGCGTAGGCAGCGCCGGGGCAGCTTTCTTT
cdr3_aa: CASSVGSAGAAFF

j_call: TRBJ2-1
v_call: TRBV7-3
d_call: TRBD2
cdr3_nt: TGTGCCAGCAGCCGGGGAGGATCAGGGAGGGATGAGCAGTTCTTC
cdr3_aa: CASSRGGSGRDEQFF

j_call: TRBJ2-5
v_call: TRBV4-3
d_call: TRBD2
cdr3_nt: TGCGCCAGCAGCCGGGGTTTAACTAGCGGGAGACACCAAGAGACCCAGTACTTC
cdr3_aa: CASSRGLTSGRHQETQYF

j_call: TRBJ2-3
v_call: TRBV24-1
d_call: NA
cdr3_nt: TGTGCCACCAGTGGTCCCCCGGGGAGGATGGCAGATACGCAGTATTTT
cdr3_aa: CATSGPPGRMADTQYF

j_call: TRBJ2-5
v_call: TRBV6-4
d_call: NA
cdr3_nt: TGTGCCAGCAGTGGGGACCATGGAGAGACCCAGTACTTC
cdr3_aa: CASSGDHGETQYF

j_call: TRBJ2-1
v_call: TRBV2
d_call: NA
cdr3_nt: TGTGCCAGCAGACCCAGGGGAGGCCCCTACAATGAGCAGTTCTTC
cdr3_aa: CASRPRGGPYNEQFF

j_call: TRBJ2-7
v_call: TRBV7-9
d_call: NA
cdr3_nt: TGTGCCAGCAGCCCCACAGGTTTCGGGCGCGACGAGCAGTACTTC
cdr3_aa: CASSPTGFGRDEQYF

j_call: TRBJ2-7
v_call: TRBV5-1
d_call: NA
cdr3_nt: TGCGCCAGCAGCTTGGAGGACAGCTACTACGAGCAGTACTTC
cdr3_aa: CASSLEDSYYEQYF

j_call: TRBJ1-4
v_call: TRBV9
d_call: NA
cdr3_nt: TGTGCCAGCAGCGTAGGGAACGCGGGGGAAAAACTGTTTTTT
cdr3_aa: CASSVGNAGEKLFF